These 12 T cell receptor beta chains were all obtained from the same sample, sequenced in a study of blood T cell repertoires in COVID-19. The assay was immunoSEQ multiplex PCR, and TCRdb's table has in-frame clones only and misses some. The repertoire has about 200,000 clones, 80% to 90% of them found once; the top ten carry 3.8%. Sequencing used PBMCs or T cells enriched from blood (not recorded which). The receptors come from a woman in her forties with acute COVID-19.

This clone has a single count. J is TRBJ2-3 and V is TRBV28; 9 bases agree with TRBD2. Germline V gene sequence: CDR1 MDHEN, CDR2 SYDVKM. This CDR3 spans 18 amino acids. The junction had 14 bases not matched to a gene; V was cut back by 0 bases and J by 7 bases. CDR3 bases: TGTGCCAGCAGTTTATGGAGGTCTAGCGGGACTCCTCGGAATACGCAGTATTTT. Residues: CASSLWRSSGTPRNTQYF.

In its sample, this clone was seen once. CDR3 DNA: TGCGCCAGCAGTCAACGACAGGCACAAGAGACCCAGTACTTC. It codes for CASSQRQAQETQYF. This rearrangement joins TRBV23-1 to TRBJ2-5; TRBD1 is a possible D gene (6 bases). TRBV23-1 is an ORF, and what it does is uncertain. V lost 2 bases and J 2 bases, leaving 9 bases between the germline ends. This CDR3 contains 14 residues.

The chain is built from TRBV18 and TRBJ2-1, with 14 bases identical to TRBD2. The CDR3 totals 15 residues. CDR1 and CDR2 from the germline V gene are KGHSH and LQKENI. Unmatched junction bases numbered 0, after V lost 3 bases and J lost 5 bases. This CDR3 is CASSPGLAGDNEQFF. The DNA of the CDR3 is TGTGCCAGCTCACCGGGACTAGCGGGAGACAATGAGCAGTTCTTC.

The CDR3 protein is CASSLRDRGSSGANVLTF. The CDR3 nucleotides are TGTGCCAGCAGCCTTAGGGACAGGGGCTCCTCTGGGGCCAACGTCCTGACTTTC. The chain links TRBV7-2 to TRBJ2-6; 10 nucleotides agree with TRBD1. V shed 5 bases and J 0 bases; nucleotides not matched to a gene: 7. The CDR3 is 18 residues long. Germline CDR1 is SGHTA and CDR2 is FQGNSA.

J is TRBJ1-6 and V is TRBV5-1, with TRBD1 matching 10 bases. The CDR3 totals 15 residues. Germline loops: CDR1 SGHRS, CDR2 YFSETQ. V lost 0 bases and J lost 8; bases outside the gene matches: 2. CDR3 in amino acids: CASSLEGQGYSPLHF. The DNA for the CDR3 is TGCGCCAGCAGCTTGGAGGGACAGGGGTATTCACCCCTCCACTTT.

CDR3 protein: CASSLYEGISGNTIYF. CDR3 in DNA: TGTGCCAGCAGTTTATATGAGGGAATCTCTGGAAACACCATATATTTT. V gene TRBV28 combines with J gene TRBJ1-3, with D hard to call. In germline, CDR1 is MDHEN, CDR2 SYDVKM. The CDR3 is 16 amino acids. Trimming stripped 1 base from V and 0 bases from J, with 10 bases between. Full variable domain (remainder filled in from reference TRBV28 and TRBJ1-3): DVKVTQSSRYLVKRTGEKVFLECVQDMDHENMFWYRQDPGLGLRLIYFSYDVKMKEKGDIPEGYSVSREKKERFSLILESASTNQTSMYLCASSLYEGISGNTIYFGEGSWLTVV.

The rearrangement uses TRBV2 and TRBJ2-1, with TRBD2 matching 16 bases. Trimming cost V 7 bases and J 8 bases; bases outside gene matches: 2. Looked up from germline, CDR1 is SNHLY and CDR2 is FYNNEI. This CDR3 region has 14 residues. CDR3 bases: TGTGCCAGCACGGGACTAGCGGGAGGGTATGAGCAGTTCTTC. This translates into CASTGLAGGYEQFF. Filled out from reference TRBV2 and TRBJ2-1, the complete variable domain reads EPEVTQTPSHQVTQMGQEVILRCVPISNHLYFYWYRQILGQKVEFLVSFYNNEISEKSEIFDDQFSVERPDGSNFTLKIRSTKLEDSAMYFCASTGLAGGYEQFFGPGTRLTVL.

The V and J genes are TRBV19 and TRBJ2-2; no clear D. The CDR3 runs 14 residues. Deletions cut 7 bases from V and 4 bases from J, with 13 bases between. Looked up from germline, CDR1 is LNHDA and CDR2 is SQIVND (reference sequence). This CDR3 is CASKVSPGTGELFF. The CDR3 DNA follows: TGTGCCAGTAAAGTGTCCCCCGGCACCGGGGAGCTGTTTTTT.

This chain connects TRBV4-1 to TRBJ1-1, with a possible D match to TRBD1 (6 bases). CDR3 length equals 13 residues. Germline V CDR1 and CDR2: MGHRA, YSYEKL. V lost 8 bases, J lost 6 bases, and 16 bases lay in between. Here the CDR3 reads CASFHRETAEAFF. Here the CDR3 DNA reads TGCGCCAGCTTCCACAGGGAGACGGCTGAAGCTTTCTTT.

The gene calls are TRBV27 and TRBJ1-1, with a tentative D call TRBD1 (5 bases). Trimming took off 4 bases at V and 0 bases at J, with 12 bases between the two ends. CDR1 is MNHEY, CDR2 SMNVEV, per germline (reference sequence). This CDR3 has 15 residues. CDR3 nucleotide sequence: TGTGCCAGCAGTTCACGGACAACCATGAACACTGAAGCTTTCTTT. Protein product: CASSSRTTMNTEAFF.

CDR3 residues: CASSQRTGGNEQYF. The CDR3 nucleotides are TGTGCCAGCAGCCAGCGGACAGGGGGTAACGAGCAGTACTTC. The chain carries TRBV7-6 and TRBJ2-7; 10 nucleotides line up with TRBD1. V trimming: 5 bases; J trimming: 5 bases; junction bases outside the gene matches: 6. CDR3 length: 14 residues. Germline V gene sequence: CDR1 SGHVS, CDR2 FNYEAQ.

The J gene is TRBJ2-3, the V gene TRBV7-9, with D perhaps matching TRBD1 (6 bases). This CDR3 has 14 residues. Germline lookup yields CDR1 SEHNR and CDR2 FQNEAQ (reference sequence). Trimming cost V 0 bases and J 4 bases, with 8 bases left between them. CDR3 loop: CASSLAQGPDTQYF. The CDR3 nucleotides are TGTGCCAGCAGCTTAGCACAGGGACCAGATACGCAGTATTTT.